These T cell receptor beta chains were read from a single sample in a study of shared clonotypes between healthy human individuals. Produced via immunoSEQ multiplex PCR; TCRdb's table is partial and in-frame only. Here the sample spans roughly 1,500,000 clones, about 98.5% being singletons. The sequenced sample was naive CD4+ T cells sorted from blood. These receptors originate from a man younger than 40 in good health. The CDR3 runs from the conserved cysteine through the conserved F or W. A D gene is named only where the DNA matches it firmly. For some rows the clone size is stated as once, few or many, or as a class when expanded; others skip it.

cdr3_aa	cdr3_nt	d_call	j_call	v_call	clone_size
CASSDTGRSPYNEQFF	TGTGCCAGCAGCGACACAGGGAGGAGTCCATACAATGAGCAGTTCTTC	.	TRBJ2-1	TRBV7-8	.
CAITPGREETQYF	TGTGCCATCACTCCTGGCAGGGAAGAGACCCAGTACTTC	.	TRBJ2-5	TRBV10-3	.
CASSPRREAYNNEQFF	TGTGCCAGCAGTCCCCGTCGGGAGGCATACAACAATGAGCAGTTCTTC	TRBD2	TRBJ2-1	TRBV5-5	.
CASSLEGTKAYEQYF	TGTGCCAGCAGCTTAGAGGGGACCAAAGCCTACGAGCAGTACTTC	.	TRBJ2-7	TRBV7-8	.
CASSLGGRLDTIYF	TGTGCCAGCAGCTTAGGGGGACGATTGGACACCATATATTTT	.	TRBJ1-3	TRBV7-2	.
CASSEQQPTGELFF	TGTGCCAGCAGTGAGCAGCAGCCCACCGGGGAGCTGTTTTTT	.	TRBJ2-2	TRBV2	.
CASSLRRTIEDQPQHF	TGTGCCAGCAGTTTAAGGAGGACAATAGAGGATCAGCCCCAGCATTTT	.	TRBJ1-5	TRBV28	.
CASSSQKSGLGTGELFF	TGCGCCAGCAGCTCCCAAAAGAGCGGCCTAGGCACCGGGGAGCTGTTTTTT	.	TRBJ2-2	TRBV5-1	.
CATMSVSSYEQYF	TGTGCCACCATGAGCGTCAGCTCCTACGAGCAGTACTTC	.	TRBJ2-7	TRBV15	.
CASSFKGDIQYF	TGCGCCAGCAGCTTTAAAGGGGACATTCAGTACTTC	.	TRBJ2-4	TRBV5-1	once
CASSPLIPGTLYNEQFF	TGTGCCAGCTCACCACTCATCCCGGGGACTCTCTACAATGAGCAGTTCTTC	.	TRBJ2-1	TRBV18	.
CASSPGTEQFF	TGTGCCAGCAGCCCCGGGACAGAGCAGTTCTTC	.	TRBJ2-1	TRBV6-6	.
CASSPFRVSGTNNEQFF	TGTGCCAGCTCACCTTTCAGAGTCAGCGGGACAAACAATGAGCAGTTCTTC	.	TRBJ2-1	TRBV18	.
CASSLGGAQNQETQYF	TGTGCCAGCAGCCTTGGGGGGGCCCAAAACCAAGAGACCCAGTACTTC	.	TRBJ2-5	TRBV5-4	.
CASSGMDRGNYGYTF	TGTGCCAGCAGCGGTATGGACAGGGGAAACTATGGCTACACCTTC	TRBD1	TRBJ1-2	TRBV2	.
CASSLESQTNTEAFF	TGTGCCAGCAGCTTGGAGTCACAGACGAACACTGAAGCTTTCTTT	.	TRBJ1-1	TRBV5-5	.
CASSFLSGTGSNQPQHF	TGTGCCAGTAGTTTTCTCTCCGGGACAGGAAGCAATCAGCCCCAGCATTTT	TRBD1	TRBJ1-5	TRBV19	.
CASWGLAVTDTQYF	TGTGCCAGCTGGGGACTAGCGGTCACAGATACGCAGTATTTT	TRBD2	TRBJ2-3	TRBV6-5	once
CATSRDSMNTEAFF	TGTGCCACCAGCAGAGATTCTATGAACACTGAAGCTTTCTTT	.	TRBJ1-1	TRBV15	.
CASGWAGGTGNTIYF	TGTGCCAGCGGCTGGGCAGGGGGAACCGGAAACACCATATATTTT	TRBD1	TRBJ1-3	TRBV28	.
CATSRDAGFQETQYF	TGTGCCACCAGCAGAGATGCAGGGTTTCAAGAGACCCAGTACTTC	.	TRBJ2-5	TRBV15	.
CASSLVGARPEQFF	TGCGCCAGCAGCTTGGTCGGGGCGAGACCAGAGCAGTTCTTC	.	TRBJ2-1	TRBV5-1	.
CASRRVEGTDTQYF	TGCGCCAGCAGGAGGGTTGAGGGCACAGATACGCAGTATTTT	.	TRBJ2-3	TRBV5-1	.
CASSQGRGGYEQYF	TGTGCCAGCAGCCAGGGCAGGGGAGGCTACGAGCAGTACTTC	.	TRBJ2-7	TRBV4-2	.
CASRQTSGRAKDEQFF	TGTGCCAGCAGGCAGACTAGCGGGAGGGCCAAGGATGAGCAGTTCTTC	TRBD2	TRBJ2-1	TRBV28	.
CASSVGGRSGTSYNEQFF	TGTGCCAGCAGCGTAGGGGGGCGTAGCGGCACCTCCTACAATGAGCAGTTCTTC	.	TRBJ2-1	TRBV9	.
CASRGQHYGYTF	TGTGCCAGCAGGGGACAGCACTATGGCTACACCTTC	TRBD1	TRBJ1-2	TRBV2	.
CASSVLSDLGDGYTF	TGTGCCAGCAGCGTGCTGTCGGACCTCGGGGATGGCTACACCTTC	.	TRBJ1-2	TRBV9	.
CASSRRTSLTHGYTF	TGTGCCAGCAGCAGGAGGACATCACTTACCCATGGCTACACCTTC	.	TRBJ1-2	TRBV11-2	.
CASSLERGGRGSTDTQYF	TGCGCCAGCAGCTTGGAACGAGGTGGGAGGGGTAGCACAGATACGCAGTATTTT	TRBD2	TRBJ2-3	TRBV5-1	.
CASSLGPGTYGYTF	TGTGCCAGCAGCTTAGGCCCCGGGACCTATGGCTACACCTTC	.	TRBJ1-2	TRBV13	.
CASSLHASRDRGIACIF	TGTGCCAGCAGCTTACACGCCTCCCGAGACAGGGGAATAGCCTGTATCTTC	TRBD1	TRBJ2-1	TRBV7-9	.
CASSESGRAYEQYF	TGTGCCAGCAGTGAAAGCGGCCGGGCCTACGAGCAGTACTTC	.	TRBJ2-7	TRBV6-1	.
CASSEYRDGTGELFF	TGTGCCAGCAGTGAATACCGAGACGGGACCGGGGAGCTGTTTTTT	.	TRBJ2-2	TRBV25-1	.
CASSSGQGTEAFF	TGCGCCAGCAGCTCGGGACAGGGAACTGAAGCTTTCTTT	TRBD1	TRBJ1-1	TRBV5-1	once